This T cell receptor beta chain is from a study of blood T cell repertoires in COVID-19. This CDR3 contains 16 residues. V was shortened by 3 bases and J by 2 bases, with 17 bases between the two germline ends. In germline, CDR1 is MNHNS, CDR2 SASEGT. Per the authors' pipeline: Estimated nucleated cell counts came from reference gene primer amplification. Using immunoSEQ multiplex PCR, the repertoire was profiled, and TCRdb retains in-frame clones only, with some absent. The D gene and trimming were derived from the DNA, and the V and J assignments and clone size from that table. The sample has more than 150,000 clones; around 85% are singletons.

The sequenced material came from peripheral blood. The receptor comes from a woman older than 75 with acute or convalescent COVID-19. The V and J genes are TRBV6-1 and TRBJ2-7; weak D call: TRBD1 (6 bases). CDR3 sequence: CASSEGTGQSAYEQYF. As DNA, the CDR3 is TGTGCCAGCAGTGAGGGAACCGGACAGTCCGCCTACGAGCAGTACTTC.